Each of the 28 T cell receptor beta chains below was sequenced from the same sample in a study of blood T cells in healthy people across ages. A second PCR, run for roughly 7 to 12 cycles, used a sample-barcoded 5' primer plus a J-beta primer mix. TCRdb analysed the 5' RACE reads with MiXCR anew, one entry per CDR3 protein. Here the sample spans 600,000 to 1,000,000 distinct CDR3 sequences, 58% being singletons. Sequenced sample: blood. These receptors all come from a man between 25 and 39 years old in good health.

The chain recombines TRBV6-2 or TRBV6-3 with TRBJ2-5; maybe TRBD2 (6 bases). The DNA end favors TRBJ2-7, so the J call may be wrong. Germline CDR1 MNHEY, CDR2 SVGEGT. The CDR3 totals 15 residues. The CDR3 DNA reads as TGTGCCAGCAGTTACTCCACTAGCCCAGCGAACGAGCAGTACTTC. It yields the protein CASSYSTSPANEQYF.

This chain uses TRBV6-1 with TRBJ2-4; weak D call: TRBD2 (5 bases). The tail of the sequence fits TRBJ2-7 better, so the J call may be wrong. The CDR3 sequence is 16 residues long. Germline lookup yields CDR1 MNHNS and CDR2 SASEGT. The CDR3 nucleotides are TGTGCCAGCAAGCGAAACTCAGCGGAAGGCGCTTACGAGCAGTACTTC. Translated: CASKRNSAEGAYEQYF.

CDR3 amino acids: CASSSPLKETQYF. The CDR3 DNA is TGTGCCAGCAGCTCCCCACTCAAAGAGACCCAGTACTTC. The rearrangement uses TRBV7-2 and TRBJ2-5; D is unclear. The ends were cut back, 4 bases at V and 3 bases at J, with 9 bases in the middle. Germline V lookup: CDR1 SGHTA, CDR2 FQGNSA. The CDR3 contains 13 residues. Supplemented by reference TRBV7-2 and TRBJ2-5, the full variable domain reads GAGVSQSPSNKVTEKGKDVELRCDPISGHTALYWYRQSLGQGLEFLIYFQGNSAPDKSGLPSDRFSAERTGGSVSTLTIQRTQQEDSAVYLCASSSPLKETQYFGPGTRLLVL.

This chain uses TRBV7-8 with TRBJ2-1, with D maybe TRBD2 (5 bases). V gave up 5 bases and J gave up 0 bases, with 11 bases separating them. The CDR3 loop spans 15 amino acids. Germline CDR1 SGHVS, CDR2 FQNEAQ. CDR3: CASSGGVISYNEQFF. The CDR3 DNA reads as TGTGCCAGCAGCGGAGGTGTGATCTCCTACAATGAGCAGTTCTTC.

This chain uses TRBV7-2 with TRBJ1-3; weak D call: TRBD1 (6 bases). Trimming removed 5 bases from V and 1 base from J, with 18 bases in between. This CDR3 is 17 amino acids long. Germline-derived CDR1 and CDR2 are SGHTA and FQGNSA. As DNA, the CDR3 is TGTGCCAGCAGCACGTTTCCACGGGGGCCGTCTGGAAACACCATATATTTT. Translating it yields CASSTFPRGPSGNTIYF. Based on the CDR3 plus reference TRBV7-2 and TRBJ1-3, the full variable domain is GAGVSQSPSNKVTEKGKDVELRCDPISGHTALYWYRQSLGQGLEFLIYFQGNSAPDKSGLPSDRFSAERTGGSVSTLTIQRTQQEDSAVYLCASSTFPRGPSGNTIYFGEGSWLTVV.

The table lists this clonotype with a few counts. The chain uses TRBV20-1 and TRBJ1-6; 9 nucleotides line up with TRBD1. V lost 3 bases to trimming and J lost 8 bases; unmatched junction nucleotides: 5. This CDR3 is built from 14 residues. In germline, CDR1 is DFQATT, CDR2 SNEGSKA (reference sequence). The CDR3 DNA sequence: TGCAGTGCTAGCGAGACAGGGGGGCATTCACCCCTCCACTTT. Protein sequence: CSASETGGHSPLHF.

This chain joins TRBV12-3 or TRBV12-4 and TRBJ2-3, with D uncertain. V lost 7 bases and J lost 5, with 16 bases in between. This CDR3 region has 14 residues. The CDR3 bases are TGTGCCAGCACTACCCCATGGTCCATAGATACGCAGTATTTT. Amino acids: CASTTPWSIDTQYF.

The rearrangement joins TRBV7-2 to TRBJ2-6; 13 positions match TRBD2. This CDR3 region has 18 residues. CDR1 SGHTA and CDR2 FQGNSA come from the germline V gene. The trim removed 2 bases at V and 3 bases at J, leaving 4 bases unmatched. The chain's CDR3 is CASSLWTSGSYGANVLTF. The DNA for the CDR3 is TGTGCCAGCAGCTTATGGACTAGCGGGAGCTATGGGGCCAACGTCCTGACTTTC.

The genes are TRBV20-1 and TRBJ2-5; 13 nucleotides agree with TRBD2. The DNA end favors TRBJ2-7, so the J call may be wrong. The CDR3 covers 14 residues. Looked up from germline, CDR1 is DFQATT and CDR2 is SNEGSKA (reference sequence). CDR3 coding DNA: TGCAGTGCAGATGGACTAGCGGGAGACAACGAGCAGTACTTC. Translated, it gives CSADGLAGDNEQYF.

This chain links TRBV11-2 with TRBJ2-5, with D perhaps TRBD1 or TRBD2 (5 bases each). There are 16 residues in the CDR3. From germline, CDR1 is SGHAT and CDR2 FQNNGV. V lost 1 base and J lost 1, with 13 bases in between. The CDR3 region is CASSLGLVGTQETQYF. The CDR3 DNA follows: TGTGCCAGCAGCTTAGGGCTAGTGGGGACCCAAGAGACCCAGTACTTC. The whole variable domain, filled in from reference TRBV11-2 and TRBJ2-5, reads EAGVAQSPRYKIIEKRQSVAFWCNPISGHATLYWYQQILGQGPKLLIQFQNNGVVDDSQLPKDRFSAERLKGVDSTLKIQPAKLEDSAVYLCASSLGLVGTQETQYFGPGTRLLVL.

The chain carries TRBV10-3 and TRBJ1-2; D ambiguous. CDR3 size: 14 residues. Germline assignment: CDR1 ENHRY and CDR2 SYGVKD. Trimming stripped 5 bases from V and 4 bases from J, with 14 bases between. The CDR3 reads CAISRGDSPYGYTF. CDR3 nucleotides: TGTGCCATCAGTCGAGGTGACTCACCCTATGGCTACACCTTC.

The chain couples TRBV6-6 to TRBJ2-5; possible D gene TRBD2, 7 bases. V was trimmed by 5 bases and J by 4 bases, leaving 20 bases between them. Germline V gene lookup returns CDR1 MNHNY and CDR2 SVGAGI (reference sequence). CDR3 size: 16 residues. Written as DNA, the CDR3 is TGTGCCAGCAGTCCCCCCTCGGGGGGCGGGTCAGAGACCCAGTACTTC. It yields the protein CASSPPSGGGSETQYF.

This clonotype was detected a few times. This chain links TRBV12-3 or TRBV12-4 with TRBJ2-3; the D is unclear. The length of the CDR3 is 12 residues. V dropped 3 bases and J dropped 11 bases, with 12 bases sitting between them. For the CDR3, the DNA is TGTGCCAGCAGTTTTAAGGGAATCAAGCAGTATTTT. Translating it yields CASSFKGIKQYF.

The rearrangement uses TRBV7-2 and TRBJ2-2; 8 positions match TRBD1. The CDR3 covers 15 residues. Germline values: CDR1 SGHTA, CDR2 FQGNSA. Trimming at V came to 6 bases and at J to 0 bases, leaving 3 bases not matched to a gene. The CDR3 is CASRQGGSNTGELFF. Written as DNA, the CDR3 is TGTGCCAGCAGACAGGGGGGCTCGAACACCGGGGAGCTGTTTTTT.

This clonotype was seen only once. The rearrangement uses TRBV11-1 and TRBJ2-4; D is unclear. Trimming took off 4 bases at V and 12 bases at J, with 16 bases between the two ends. Germline CDR1 SGHAT, CDR2 FQDESV (reference sequence). The CDR3 extends over 13 amino acids. CDR3 sequence reads: CASSSPRRDTQYF. The DNA of the CDR3 is TGTGCCAGCAGCTCCCCCAGGCGCGACACTCAGTACTTC.

The CDR3 nucleotides are TGTGCGACAGGGGGCACACCCTACGAGCAGTACTTC. This sequence encodes CATGGTPYEQYF. The chain couples TRBV7-2 to TRBJ2-4; 10 bases align to TRBD1. Near its end, the DNA agrees better with TRBJ2-7, so the J call may be wrong. The CDR3 is 12 residues long. Germline CDR1 is SGHTA and CDR2 is FQGNSA.

J is TRBJ2-1 and V is TRBV7-9; unclear D gene. Germline V gene sequence: CDR1 SEHNR, CDR2 FQNEAQ (reference sequence). The CDR3 runs 12 residues. Trimming pared 5 bases from V and 3 bases from J, leaving 5 bases between. Written as DNA, the CDR3 is TGTGCCAGCAGCCCGAACTACAATGAGCAGTTCTTC. Its translation: CASSPNYNEQFF.

This chain's CDR3 is CASSIRVGVIHEQFF. The DNA for the CDR3 is TGTGCCAGCAGCATCAGGGTCGGTGTCATTCATGAGCAGTTCTTC. The chain is built from TRBV7-6 and TRBJ2-1; D is perhaps TRBD1 (5 bases). V was trimmed by 5 bases and J by 8 bases, leaving 19 bases between them. This CDR3 is built from 15 residues. Per germline, CDR1 SGHVS and CDR2 FNYEAQ.

V is TRBV4-1 and J is TRBJ2-7; 8 bases are shared with TRBD1. The CDR3 is 14 residues long. CDR1 is MGHRA and CDR2 is YSYEKL in the germline V gene. V was clipped by 5 bases and J by 3 bases; unmatched bases: 6. CDR3 sequence (DNA): TGCGCCAGCAGCGAGGGGGACAGGAGCTACGAGCAGTACTTC. Translating gives CASSEGDRSYEQYF.

This clonotype appeared many times. The chain is built from TRBV4-2 and TRBJ2-7, with D possibly called TRBD1 or TRBD2 (5 bases each). V lost 1 base and J lost 0, with 10 bases in between. Per germline, CDR1 LGHNA and CDR2 YNFKEQ. CDR3 length: 15 amino acids. CDR3 nucleotides: TGTGCCAGCAGCCAAGCATCGGGGCCCTCCTACGAGCAGTACTTC. This codes for CASSQASGPSYEQYF.

In this sample, this clonotype turned up once. The rearrangement links TRBV20-1 to TRBJ2-5; no definite D call. The germline CDR1 and CDR2 sequences are DFQATT and SNEGSKA (reference sequence). Trimming removed 2 bases from V and 4 bases from J, with 11 bases in between. This CDR3 region has 13 residues. As DNA, the CDR3 is TGCAGTGCTAGACTAACCAGTTCAGAGACCCAGTACTTC. This sequence encodes CSARLTSSETQYF.

The V and J genes are TRBV7-2 and TRBJ1-1; no reliable D call. Germline V gene data show CDR1 as SGHTA and CDR2 as FQGNSA. The CDR3 extends over 10 amino acids. The V gene lost 8 bases and the J gene lost 11 bases, with 12 bases spanning the gap. In DNA, the CDR3 is TGTGCCAGCCGAAAGGGTCGGGCTTTCTTT. Protein product: CASRKGRAFF.

The CDR3 DNA is TGCGCCAGCAGCTTGGGCGGTGGCAGAGAGACCCAGTTCTTC. It specifies CASSLGGGRETQFF. The rearrangement joins TRBV5-1 to TRBJ2-1; no clear D gene. Trimming cost V 0 bases and J 13 bases, with 17 bases left between them. CDR3 length equals 14 residues. Germline CDR1 is SGHRS and CDR2 is YFSETQ.

Of note for this clonotype: A read error may produce the germline difference seen at one junction end. CDR3 amino acids: CASSREPLYGQYF. In DNA, the CDR3 is TGTGCCAGCAGCAGGGAACCCCTCTACGGGCAGTACTTC. The genes are TRBV6-6 and TRBJ2-7; D may be TRBD1 (5 bases). This CDR3 comprises 13 residues. Germline V gene sequence: CDR1 MNHNY, CDR2 SVGAGI (reference sequence).

This chain uses TRBV5-1 with TRBJ2-5; D is unresolved. V lost 0 bases and J lost 5, with 14 bases in between. Germline lookup yields CDR1 SGHRS and CDR2 YFSETQ. The CDR3 loop spans 15 amino acids. CDR3 DNA: TGCGCCAGCAGCTTGGGAATCGGCAGATACGAGACCCAGTACTTC. Translated, it gives CASSLGIGRYETQYF.

The rearrangement links TRBV6-2 or TRBV6-3 to TRBJ2-7; D is undetermined. Trimming stripped 8 bases from V and 3 bases from J, with 8 bases between. The CDR3 covers 11 residues. CDR1 and CDR2 (germline): MNHEY, SVGEGT. CDR3 protein: CASRLIYEQYF. In DNA, the CDR3 is TGTGCCAGCCGTCTTATCTACGAGCAGTACTTC.

The chain carries TRBV6-2 or TRBV6-3 and TRBJ1-2, with D hard to call. The CDR3 has 11 amino acids. The V gene's germline CDR1 is MNHEY and CDR2 SVGEGT. With 4 bases removed from V and 8 bases from J, the gap between germline ends came to 8 bases. The CDR3 is CASSSWVGYTF. DNA of the CDR3: TGTGCCAGCAGTTCCTGGGTAGGCTACACCTTC.

The V call is TRBV12-3 or TRBV12-4, the J call TRBJ2-7, with D tentatively TRBD1 (5 bases). The CDR3 runs to 16 residues. V was pared by 1 base and J by 2 bases, with 15 bases between. CDR3 sequence reads: CASSLVARVSTYEQYF. Here the CDR3 DNA reads TGTGCCAGCAGTTTAGTTGCCAGGGTCTCGACCTACGAGCAGTACTTC.